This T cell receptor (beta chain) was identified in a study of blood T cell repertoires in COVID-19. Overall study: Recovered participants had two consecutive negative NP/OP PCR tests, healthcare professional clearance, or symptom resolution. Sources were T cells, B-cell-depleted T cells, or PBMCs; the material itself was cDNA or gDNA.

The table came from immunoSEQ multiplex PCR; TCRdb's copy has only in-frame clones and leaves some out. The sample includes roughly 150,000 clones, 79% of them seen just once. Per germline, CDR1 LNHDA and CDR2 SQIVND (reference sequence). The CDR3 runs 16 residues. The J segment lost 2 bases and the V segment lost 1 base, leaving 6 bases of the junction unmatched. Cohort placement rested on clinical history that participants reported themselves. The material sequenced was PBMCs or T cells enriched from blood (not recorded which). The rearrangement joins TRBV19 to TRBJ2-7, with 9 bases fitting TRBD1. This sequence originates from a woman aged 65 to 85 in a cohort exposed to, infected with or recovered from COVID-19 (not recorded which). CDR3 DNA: TGTGCCAGTAGTATAGCCGTGGGACAGGGAGCCTACGAGCAGTACTTC. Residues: CASSIAVGQGAYEQYF.